This TCR beta chain stems from a study of blood T cell repertoires in COVID-19. Germline loops: CDR1 LNHDA, CDR2 SQIVND (reference sequence). The CDR3 has 13 amino acids. The V gene lost 3 bases and the J gene lost 8 bases, with 11 bases spanning the gap. Using immunoSEQ multiplex PCR, the repertoire was profiled, and TCRdb retains in-frame clones only, with some absent. This sample has about 41,000 clones, with 75% to 85% found just once. This clone was observed a handful of times. The sample consisted of peripheral blood. This receptor was taken from a man of 80 years or more with acute or convalescent COVID-19. The chain is built from TRBV19 and TRBJ2-1; D uncertain. CDR3 protein: CASSITGTHEQFF. In DNA, the CDR3 is TGTGCCAGTAGTATCACGGGTACCCATGAGCAGTTCTTC.